The T cell receptor (beta chain) described here comes from a study of tumor-infiltrating lymphocytes in primary liver carcinoma. The CDR3 extends over 14 amino acids. The V gene's germline CDR1 is MNHEY and CDR2 SVGAGI. From around 500 ng total RNA, TCR beta cDNA was generated with a primer in the constant region. Generation of the TCR beta libraries relied on three nested multiplex PCR rounds using slightly modified ARM-PCR. Amplification in the first two PCR rounds was performed using TRBV1-TRBV30 forward primers and a C-beta reverse primer for around 11 cycles each. TCRdb passed the multiplex PCR reads through MiXCR, listing each CDR3 protein once. The sample lists some 95,000 distinct CDR3 sequences; approximately 68% were seen once. Co-extraction of RNA and DNA was performed on about 20-33 mg of unsorted bulk tissue. This clonotype was found a few times. This sequence may be a read error, since a much larger clone differs from it by one base.

The receptor was derived from a man aged 40-49 years with primary liver carcinoma and hepatitis B virus infection. Material: tumor-adjacent normal liver tissue. V and J are TRBV6-5 and TRBJ2-1; tentative D call: TRBD2 (5 bases). The CDR3 DNA sequence: TGTGCCAGCAGTTACGGCGGGCCCTACAATAAGCAGTTCTTC. Encoded protein: CASSYGGPYNKQFF.